This T cell receptor (beta chain) appears in the sequencing data of a study of identical twins. Points from the study as a whole: Possibly, invariant MAIT and iNKT cells partly confounded zero-insertion analyses.

Germline CDR1 and CDR2: SGHAT and FQNNGV. Trimming shortened V by 5 bases and J by 6 bases, and 10 bases separated the two germline ends. The CDR3 extends over 13 amino acids. This clonotype was found many times. The antigen remains unidentified. From the 5' RACE reads, TCRdb called clonotypes with MiXCR, one entry per CDR3 protein. The table lists 450,000 to 600,000 distinct CDR3 sequences, about 20% of them singletons. The sample was also linked to a second study, of yellow fever vaccine responses in identical twins.

This TCR was sampled from a woman aged 18-30 years in good health. The V gene is TRBV11-2, the J gene TRBJ2-2; D perhaps matches TRBD1 (5 bases). Input material: CD4+ T cells sorted from blood. The CDR3 DNA reads as TGTGCCAGCAGCCGCAGGGAAGCCGGGGAGCTGTTTTTT. Its translation: CASSRREAGELFF.